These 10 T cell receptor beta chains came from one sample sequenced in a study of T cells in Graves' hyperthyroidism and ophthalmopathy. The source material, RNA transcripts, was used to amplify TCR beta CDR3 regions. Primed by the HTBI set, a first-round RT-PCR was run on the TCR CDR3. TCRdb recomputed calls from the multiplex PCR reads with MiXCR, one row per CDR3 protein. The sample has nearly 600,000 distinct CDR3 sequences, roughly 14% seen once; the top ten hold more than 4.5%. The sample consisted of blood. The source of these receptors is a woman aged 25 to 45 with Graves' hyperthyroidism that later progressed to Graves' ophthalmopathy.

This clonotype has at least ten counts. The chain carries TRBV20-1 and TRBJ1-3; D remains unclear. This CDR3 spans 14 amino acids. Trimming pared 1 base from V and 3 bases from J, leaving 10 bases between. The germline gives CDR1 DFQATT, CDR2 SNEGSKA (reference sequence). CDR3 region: CSARANADGNTIYF. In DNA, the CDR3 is TGCAGTGCTAGAGCTAACGCCGATGGAAACACCATATATTTT.

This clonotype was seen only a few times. The CDR3 loop reads CSARDLKREPTDTQYF. The CDR3 DNA reads TGCAGTGCTAGAGATTTAAAGCGGGAGCCCACAGATACGCAGTATTTT. The rearrangement uses TRBV20-1 and TRBJ2-3; 8 bases are shared with TRBD2. The CDR3 has 16 residues. The germline gives CDR1 DFQATT, CDR2 SNEGSKA (reference sequence). Trimming removed 0 bases from V and 2 bases from J; junction bases left unmatched: 7.

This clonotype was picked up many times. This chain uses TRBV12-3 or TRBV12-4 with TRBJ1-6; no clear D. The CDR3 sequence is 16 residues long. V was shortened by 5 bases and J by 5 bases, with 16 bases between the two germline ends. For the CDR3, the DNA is TGTGCCAGCAGTCCCCAGTGGGGAACTAATAATTCACCCCTCCACTTT. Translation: CASSPQWGTNNSPLHF.

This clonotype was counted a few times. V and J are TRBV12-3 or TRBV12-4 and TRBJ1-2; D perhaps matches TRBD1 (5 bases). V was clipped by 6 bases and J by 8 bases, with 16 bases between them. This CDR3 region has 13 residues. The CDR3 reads CASRSPGRVGYTF. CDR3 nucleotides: TGTGCCAGCAGGTCGCCAGGCAGGGTCGGCTACACCTTC.

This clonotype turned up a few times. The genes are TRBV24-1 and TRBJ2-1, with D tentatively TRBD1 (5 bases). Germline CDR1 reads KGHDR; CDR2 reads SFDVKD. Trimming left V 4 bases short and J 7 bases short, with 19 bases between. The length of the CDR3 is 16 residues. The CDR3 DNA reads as TGTGCCACCAGTGACACCACAGGACGCGGATGGAATGAGCAGTTCTTC. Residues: CATSDTTGRGWNEQFF.

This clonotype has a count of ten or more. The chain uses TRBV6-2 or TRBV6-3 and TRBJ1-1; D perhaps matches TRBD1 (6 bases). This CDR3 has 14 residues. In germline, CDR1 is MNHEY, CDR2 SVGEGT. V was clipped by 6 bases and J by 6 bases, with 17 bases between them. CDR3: CASRSDRSGSEAFF. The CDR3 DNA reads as TGTGCCAGCAGGTCAGACAGGTCGGGGTCTGAAGCTTTCTTT.

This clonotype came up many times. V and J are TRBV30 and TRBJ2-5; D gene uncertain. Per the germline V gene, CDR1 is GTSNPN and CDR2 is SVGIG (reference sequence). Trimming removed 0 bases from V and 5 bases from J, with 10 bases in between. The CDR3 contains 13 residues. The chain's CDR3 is CAWSVSFEETQYF. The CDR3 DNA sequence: TGTGCCTGGAGTGTTAGCTTTGAGGAGACCCAGTACTTC.

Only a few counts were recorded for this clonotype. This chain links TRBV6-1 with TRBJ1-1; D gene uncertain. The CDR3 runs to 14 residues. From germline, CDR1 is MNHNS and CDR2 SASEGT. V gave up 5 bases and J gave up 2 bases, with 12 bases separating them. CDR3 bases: TGTGCCAGCAGTTACGACGCAAGAAACACTGAAGCTTTCTTT. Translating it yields CASSYDARNTEAFF.

The CDR3 is CASSPARGSNQPQHF. CDR3 DNA: TGTGCCAGCAGTCCCGCGCGGGGAAGCAATCAGCCCCAGCATTTT. V and J are TRBV6-2 or TRBV6-3 and TRBJ1-5, with D unresolved. Germline V gene data show CDR1 as MNHEY and CDR2 as SVGEGT. The CDR3 consists of 15 residues. Trimming took 5 bases from V and 1 from J, leaving 12 bases between them.

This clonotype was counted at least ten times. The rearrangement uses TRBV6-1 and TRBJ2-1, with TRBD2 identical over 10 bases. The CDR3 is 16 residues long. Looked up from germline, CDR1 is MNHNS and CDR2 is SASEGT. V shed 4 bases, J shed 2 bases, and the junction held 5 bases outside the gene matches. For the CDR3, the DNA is TGTGCCAGCAGTGGAGGAGGACTAGCGGCCTACAATGAGCAGTTCTTC. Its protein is CASSGGGLAAYNEQFF.